This is a list of T cell receptor beta chains from one sample in a study of blood T cell repertoires in COVID-19. Produced via immunoSEQ multiplex PCR; TCRdb's table is partial and in-frame only. The sample has about 200,000 clones, more than 75% seen once. Sequencing input: peripheral blood. The receptors derive from a woman at least 80 years old with acute or convalescent COVID-19. Each CDR3 is given without its conserved first and last residue.

CDR3 protein	V gene	J gene
ASSESPIAGTGELF	TRBV10-1	TRBJ2-2
AISESRSNEKLF	TRBV10-3	TRBJ1-4
SAGDRNYSPLH	TRBV29-1	TRBJ1-6
ASSIQAGSTDTQY	TRBV19	TRBJ2-3
ASSLDSAVLTGELF	TRBV11-2	TRBJ2-2
ASSSNRGGSDYGYT	TRBV11-2	TRBJ1-2
ASSPWTLREGGSLDEQF	TRBV3-1/TRBV3-2	TRBJ2-1
ASGRDQPQH	TRBV7-9	TRBJ1-5
ASSLGQGFDEQY	TRBV5-1	TRBJ2-7
ASNYRSYEQY	TRBV11-2	TRBJ2-7
ASKRGLGNQPQH	TRBV7-2	TRBJ1-5
ASSLDSNYGYT	TRBV7-2	TRBJ1-2
ASSGSGIWETQY	TRBV19	TRBJ2-5
ASSLEQDYSPLH	TRBV27	TRBJ1-6
ASSNQLGGSSGNTIY	TRBV27	TRBJ1-3
ASSLGLRTYNEQF	TRBV7-7	TRBJ2-1
ASSLDRGLSEQF	TRBV5-8	TRBJ2-1
ASSYSPGDYGYT	TRBV6-5	TRBJ1-2
ASRPGQGGNQPQH	TRBV7-2	TRBJ1-5
ASSPTPGLGQETQY	TRBV18	TRBJ2-5
ASSLGQGANTEAF	TRBV7-6	TRBJ1-1
ASSYQGTGSADTQY	TRBV6-6	TRBJ2-3
ASSQIPREGDLNLH	TRBV27	TRBJ1-6
ASSLDHEGYT	TRBV7-9	TRBJ1-2
ASWGVRGPYGYT	TRBV6-5	TRBJ1-2
SASRGNTEAF	TRBV20-1	TRBJ1-1
ASSLRDRGTSGELF	TRBV28	TRBJ2-2
ASSQEVGGGGELF	TRBV4-2	TRBJ2-2
ASGLVHGGNSNQPQH	TRBV12-5	TRBJ1-5
ASSLAGTANTEAF	TRBV7-9	TRBJ1-1
ASSILRGPTNPGANVLT	TRBV19	TRBJ2-6
ASSLSPVPSYNEQF	TRBV11-2	TRBJ2-1
ASCLGQPQETQY	TRBV4-1	TRBJ2-5
ATSDALGVQY	TRBV24-1	TRBJ2-7
ASTLGQNDPANTGELF	TRBV19	TRBJ2-2
ASSLSQAGLMSRQF	TRBV5-5	TRBJ2-1
ASSLMAQRGGETQY	TRBV7-6	TRBJ2-5
ASSSVAGGLETQY	TRBV9	TRBJ2-5
ASSLRLYGYT	TRBV28	TRBJ1-2
ASSPPGTSAGELF	TRBV5-4	TRBJ2-2
APSSRRTYEQY	TRBV6-4	TRBJ2-7
ASSFIGTSVNEQF	TRBV7-2	TRBJ2-1
ASRPTGLSGYT	TRBV12-3/TRBV12-4	TRBJ1-2
ASSALGQGANTGELF	TRBV9	TRBJ2-2
ASSLVTSGSGEQF	TRBV7-2	TRBJ2-1
ASSQAGGRTDTQY	TRBV4-3	TRBJ2-3